This TCR beta chain was captured in a study of beta chain features in type 1 diabetes. Regarding the study as a whole: Although PCR might favor shorter templates, it would do so equally in patients and controls. Patients with Type 1 diabetes showed moderately but significantly shorter TCRB CDR3s in all four CD4+ subsets.

Comment on this clone: Its target is not known.

Investigators reverse transcribed all isolated RNA, so they sequenced expressed TCRB transcripts. Sequencing used immunoSEQ multiplex PCR; TCRdb keeps in-frame clones, though not all of them. The sample has under 50,000 clones, over 60% seen once. Germline CDR1 and CDR2: MNHEY and SMNVEV (reference sequence). This CDR3 has 15 amino acids. The V gene end was trimmed by 5 bases and the J gene end by 4 bases; junction bases not matched to a gene: 4. This TCR derives from a woman aged 18 to 35 with type 1 diabetes. The chain has TRBV27 and TRBJ2-1, with TRBD2 identical over 11 bases. Sample: Tregs from blood. CDR3 nucleotides: TGTGCCAGCAGTGTCGTAGCGGGGGGGTACAATGAGCAGTTCTTC. Its protein product is CASSVVAGGYNEQFF.